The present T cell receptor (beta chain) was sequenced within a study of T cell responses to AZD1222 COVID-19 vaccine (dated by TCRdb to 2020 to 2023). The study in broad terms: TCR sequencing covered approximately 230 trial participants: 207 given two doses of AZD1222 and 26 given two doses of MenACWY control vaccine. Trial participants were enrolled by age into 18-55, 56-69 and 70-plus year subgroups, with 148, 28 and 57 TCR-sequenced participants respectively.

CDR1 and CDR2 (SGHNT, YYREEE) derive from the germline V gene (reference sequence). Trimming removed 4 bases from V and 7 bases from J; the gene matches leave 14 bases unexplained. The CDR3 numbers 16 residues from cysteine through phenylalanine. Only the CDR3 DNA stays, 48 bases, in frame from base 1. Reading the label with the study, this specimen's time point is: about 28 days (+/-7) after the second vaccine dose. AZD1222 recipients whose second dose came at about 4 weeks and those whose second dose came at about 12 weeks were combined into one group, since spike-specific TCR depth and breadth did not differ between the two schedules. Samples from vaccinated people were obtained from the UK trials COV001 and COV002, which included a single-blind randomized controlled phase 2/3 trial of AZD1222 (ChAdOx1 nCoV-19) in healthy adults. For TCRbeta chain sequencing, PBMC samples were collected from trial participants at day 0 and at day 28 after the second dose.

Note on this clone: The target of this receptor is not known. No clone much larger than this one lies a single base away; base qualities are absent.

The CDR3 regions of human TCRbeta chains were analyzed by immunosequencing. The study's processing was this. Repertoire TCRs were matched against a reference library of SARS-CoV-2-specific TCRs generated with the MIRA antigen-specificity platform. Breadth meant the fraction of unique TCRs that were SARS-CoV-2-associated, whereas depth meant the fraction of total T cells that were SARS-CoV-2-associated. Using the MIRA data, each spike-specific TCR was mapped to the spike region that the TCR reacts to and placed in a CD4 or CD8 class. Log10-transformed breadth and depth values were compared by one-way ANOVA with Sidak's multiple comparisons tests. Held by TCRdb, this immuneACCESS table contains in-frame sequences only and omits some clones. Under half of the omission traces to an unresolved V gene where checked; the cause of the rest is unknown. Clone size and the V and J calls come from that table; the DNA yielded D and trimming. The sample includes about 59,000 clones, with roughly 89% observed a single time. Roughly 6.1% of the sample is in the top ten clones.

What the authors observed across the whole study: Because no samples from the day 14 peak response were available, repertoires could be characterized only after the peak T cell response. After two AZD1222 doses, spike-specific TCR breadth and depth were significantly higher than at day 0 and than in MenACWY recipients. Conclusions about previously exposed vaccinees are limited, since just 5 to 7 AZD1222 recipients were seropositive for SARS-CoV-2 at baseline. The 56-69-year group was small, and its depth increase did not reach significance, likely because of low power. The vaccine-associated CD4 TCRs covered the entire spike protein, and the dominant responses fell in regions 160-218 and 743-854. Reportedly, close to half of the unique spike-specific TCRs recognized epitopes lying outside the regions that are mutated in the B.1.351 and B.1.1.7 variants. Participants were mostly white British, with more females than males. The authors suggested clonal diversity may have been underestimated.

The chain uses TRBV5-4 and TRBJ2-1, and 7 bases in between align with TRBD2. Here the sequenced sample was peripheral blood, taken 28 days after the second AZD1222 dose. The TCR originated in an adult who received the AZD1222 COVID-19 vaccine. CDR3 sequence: CASSHPRREGPNEQFF. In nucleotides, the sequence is TGTGCCAGCAGCCACCCTAGGAGGGAGGGCCCAAATGAGCAGTTCTTC.